This T cell receptor (beta chain) was recovered during a study of T cell responses to AZD1222 COVID-19 vaccine. Study findings and constraints: Only five to seven AZD1222 recipients were seropositive at baseline. Unmutated regions of variants are reportedly targeted by nearly half of spike-specific TCRs. Clonal diversity may have been underestimated in mostly white British donors.

Sequencing used immunoSEQ multiplex PCR; TCRdb keeps in-frame clones, though not all of them. The sample contains 66,000 or so clones, roughly 87% of which appear only once. The V end lost 6 bases, the J end lost 9 bases, and 20 bases lay between the germline ends. Germline lookup yields CDR1 MNHEY and CDR2 SVGAGI. This CDR3 has 14 amino acids. Details on this clone: Its target is unknown.

Sequencing used peripheral blood, obtained on day 0 of AZD1222 vaccination. The chain couples TRBV6-5 to TRBJ1-1, with D possibly matching TRBD1 (5 bases). This TCR derives from an adult in good health. CDR3 bases: TGTGCCAGCAGCCGCACCGGGGCCGACCCCCAAGCTTTCTTT. Translated, it gives CASSRTGADPQAFF.